This TCR beta chain was sequenced during a study of T cell changes during pregnancy in multiple sclerosis. The data were produced by immunoSEQ multiplex PCR, yet TCRdb's version contains in-frame clones alone and is incomplete. This sample carries approximately 60,000 clones, just under 90% of them seen once, and the ten largest clones take approximately 5.3%. The source of this sequence is a human donor whose cells served as feeder cells for cultures in a pregnancy study. Sequencing was performed on peripheral blood from another person, used as feeder cells.

CDR3 bases: TGTGCCAGCAGTGAATATTGGGCAGAATCAACTGGAAACACCATATATTTT. This encodes CASSEYWAESTGNTIYF. The rearrangement joins TRBV25-1 to TRBJ1-3, with no clear D. Germline CDR1 MGHDK, CDR2 SYGVNS. CDR3 length: 17 residues. Trimming left V 0 bases short and J 2 bases short, with 14 bases between.